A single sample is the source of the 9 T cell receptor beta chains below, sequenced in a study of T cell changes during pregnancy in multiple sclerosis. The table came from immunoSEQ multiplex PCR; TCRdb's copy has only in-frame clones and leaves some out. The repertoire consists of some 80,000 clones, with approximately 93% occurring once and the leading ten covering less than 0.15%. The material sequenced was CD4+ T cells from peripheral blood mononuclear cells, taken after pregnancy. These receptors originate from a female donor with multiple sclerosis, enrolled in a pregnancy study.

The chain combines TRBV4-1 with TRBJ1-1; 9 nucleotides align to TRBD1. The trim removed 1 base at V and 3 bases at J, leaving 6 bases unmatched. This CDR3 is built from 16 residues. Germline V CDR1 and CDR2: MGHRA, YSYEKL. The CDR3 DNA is TGCGCCAGCAGCCAAGGGACAGGGGTTTGGGACACTGAAGCTTTCTTT. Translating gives CASSQGTGVWDTEAFF.

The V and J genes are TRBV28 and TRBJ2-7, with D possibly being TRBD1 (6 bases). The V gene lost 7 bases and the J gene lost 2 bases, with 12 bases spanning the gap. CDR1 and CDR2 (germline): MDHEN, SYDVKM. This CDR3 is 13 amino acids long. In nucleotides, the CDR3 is TGTGCCAGCATTGGGACAAATACCTACGAGCAGTACTTC. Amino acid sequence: CASIGTNTYEQYF.

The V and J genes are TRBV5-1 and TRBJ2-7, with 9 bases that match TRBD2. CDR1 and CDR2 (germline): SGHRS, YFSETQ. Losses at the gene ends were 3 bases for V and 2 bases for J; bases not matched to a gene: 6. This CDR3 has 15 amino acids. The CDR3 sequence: CASSSSGRTAYEQYF. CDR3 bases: TGCGCCAGCAGCTCAAGCGGGAGGACCGCCTACGAGCAGTACTTC. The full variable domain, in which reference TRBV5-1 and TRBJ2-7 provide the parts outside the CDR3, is KAGVTQTPRYLIKTRGQQVTLSCSPISGHRSVSWYQQTPGQGLQFLFEYFSETQRNKGNFPGRFSGRQFSNSRSEMNVSTLELGDSALYLCASSSSGRTAYEQYFGPGTRLTVT.

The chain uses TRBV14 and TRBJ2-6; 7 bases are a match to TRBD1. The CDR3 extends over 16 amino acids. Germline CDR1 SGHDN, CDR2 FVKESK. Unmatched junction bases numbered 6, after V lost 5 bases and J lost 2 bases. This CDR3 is CASSLRGGAGANVLTF. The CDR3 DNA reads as TGTGCCAGCAGCTTGAGAGGGGGCGCTGGGGCCAACGTCCTGACTTTC.

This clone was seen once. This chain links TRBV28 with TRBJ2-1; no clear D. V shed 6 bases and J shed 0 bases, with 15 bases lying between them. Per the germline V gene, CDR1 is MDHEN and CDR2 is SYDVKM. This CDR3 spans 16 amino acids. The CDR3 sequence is CASSLPDWSSYNEQFF. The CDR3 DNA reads TGTGCCAGCAGCCTCCCCGACTGGAGCTCCTACAATGAGCAGTTCTTC.

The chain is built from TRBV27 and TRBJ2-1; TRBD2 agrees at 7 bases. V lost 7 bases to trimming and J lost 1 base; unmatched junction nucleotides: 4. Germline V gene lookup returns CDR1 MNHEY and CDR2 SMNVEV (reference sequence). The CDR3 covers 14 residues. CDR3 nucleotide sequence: TGTGCCAGCAAGGCGGGAGCGTCCTACAATGAGCAGTTCTTC. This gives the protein CASKAGASYNEQFF.

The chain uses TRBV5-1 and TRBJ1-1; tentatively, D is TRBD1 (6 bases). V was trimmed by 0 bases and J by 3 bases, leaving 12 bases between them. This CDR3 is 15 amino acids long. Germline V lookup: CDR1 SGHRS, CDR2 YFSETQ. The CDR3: CASSLAPSGDTEAFF. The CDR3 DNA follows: TGCGCCAGCAGCTTGGCCCCCTCAGGGGACACTGAAGCTTTCTTT.

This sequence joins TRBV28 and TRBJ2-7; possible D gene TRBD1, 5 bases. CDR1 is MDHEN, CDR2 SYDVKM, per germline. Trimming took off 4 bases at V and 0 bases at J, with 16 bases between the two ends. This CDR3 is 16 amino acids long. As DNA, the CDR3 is TGTGCCAGCAGTTCTATGGGGCCGCTAAACTCCTACGAGCAGTACTTC. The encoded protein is CASSSMGPLNSYEQYF.

CDR3 region: CASTGLAGGSTRWETQYF. As DNA, the CDR3 is TGTGCCAGTACTGGACTAGCGGGAGGGTCGACCCGGTGGGAGACCCAGTACTTC. This chain connects TRBV28 to TRBJ2-5; TRBD2 aligns across 15 bases. The V and J ends lost 9 bases and 5 bases, in that order; junction bases with no gene match: 16. The CDR3 has 18 residues. Per germline, CDR1 MDHEN and CDR2 SYDVKM.